This TCR beta chain was observed in a study of T cells in Graves' hyperthyroidism and ophthalmopathy. Whole-study findings and limits: A model using 13 V-J features told ophthalmopathy apart from stable hyperthyroidism. Most thyroid clonotypes that were expanded above 0.001 also turned up in blood.

Amplified TCR beta CDR3 regions derived from RNA transcripts. An initial round of RT-PCR targeting the TCR CDR3 relied on the HTBI primer set. TCRdb recomputed calls from the multiplex PCR reads with MiXCR, one row per CDR3 protein. The profile shows about 360,000 distinct CDR3 sequences, about 13% of them singletons. This clonotype has at least ten counts. Its target is unknown. V was trimmed by 3 bases and J by 3 bases, leaving 10 bases between them. Germline V CDR1 and CDR2: SGHTA, FQGNSA. The CDR3 is 14 amino acids. The study enrolled patients aged 18 to 65 with newly diagnosed hyperthyroidism of under 2 months' duration. Exclusions: uncontrolled infection, other autoimmune disease, pregnancy, lactation.

The J gene is TRBJ2-3, the V gene TRBV7-2; D gene ambiguous. Sequenced input: blood. The receptor was isolated from a woman under 30 with Graves' hyperthyroidism. In nucleotides, the CDR3 is TGTGCCAGCAGCTTTGGCCAGCCGACAGATACGCAGTATTTT. Translated, it gives CASSFGQPTDTQYF.